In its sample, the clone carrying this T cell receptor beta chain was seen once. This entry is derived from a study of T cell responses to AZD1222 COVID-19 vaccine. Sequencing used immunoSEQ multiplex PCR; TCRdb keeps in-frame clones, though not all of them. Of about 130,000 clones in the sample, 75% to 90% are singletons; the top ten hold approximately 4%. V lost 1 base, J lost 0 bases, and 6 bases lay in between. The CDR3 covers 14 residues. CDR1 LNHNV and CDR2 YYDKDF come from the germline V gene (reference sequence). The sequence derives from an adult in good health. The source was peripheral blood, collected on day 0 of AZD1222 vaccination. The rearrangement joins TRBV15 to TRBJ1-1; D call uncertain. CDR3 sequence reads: CATSRAGVNTEAFF. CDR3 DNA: TGTGCCACCAGCAGAGCTGGGGTGAACACTGAAGCTTTCTTT.